Sequencing of this T cell receptor beta chain was carried out in a study of T-cell reconstitution after alpha-beta-depleted transplantation in children. A library of TCRbeta sequences, prepared with unique molecular identifiers, was generated. TCRdb re-derived calls from the PCR reads in MiXCR, one entry per CDR3 protein. The data show around 450,000 distinct CDR3 sequences, 15% to 20% seen once. The V gene's germline CDR1 is LNHDA and CDR2 SQIVND (reference sequence). The CDR3 has 14 amino acids. V was trimmed by 9 bases and J by 4 bases, leaving 18 bases between them. This clonotype originated in a boy younger than two who had a stem cell transplant for Wiskott-Aldrich syndrome, so the T cells may come from the graft donor. Sequencing was performed on PBMCs, mostly from graft donor cells, taken 360 days after TCRalphabeta/CD19-depleted stem cell transplant. The rearrangement links TRBV19 to TRBJ2-5; maybe TRBD1 (6 bases). The CDR3: CASSPGQTRETQYF. DNA for the CDR3: TGTGCCAGCTCCCCGGGACAAACAAGAGAGACCCAGTACTTC.